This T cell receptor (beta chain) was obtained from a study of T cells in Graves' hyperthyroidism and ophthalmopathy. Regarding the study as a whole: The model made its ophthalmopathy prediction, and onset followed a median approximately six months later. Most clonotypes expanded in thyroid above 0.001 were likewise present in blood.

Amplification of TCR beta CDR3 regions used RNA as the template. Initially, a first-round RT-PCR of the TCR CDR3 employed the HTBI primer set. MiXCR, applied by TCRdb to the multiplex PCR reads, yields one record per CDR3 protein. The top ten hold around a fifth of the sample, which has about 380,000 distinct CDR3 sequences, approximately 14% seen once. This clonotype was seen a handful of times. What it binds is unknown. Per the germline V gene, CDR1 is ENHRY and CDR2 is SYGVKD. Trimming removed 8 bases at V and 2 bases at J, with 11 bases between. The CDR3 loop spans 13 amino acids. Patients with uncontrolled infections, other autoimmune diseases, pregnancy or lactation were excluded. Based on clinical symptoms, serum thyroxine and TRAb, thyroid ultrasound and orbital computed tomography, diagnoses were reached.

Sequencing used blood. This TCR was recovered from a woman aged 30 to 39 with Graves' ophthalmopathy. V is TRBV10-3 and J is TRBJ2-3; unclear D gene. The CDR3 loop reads CAILLPDTDTQYF. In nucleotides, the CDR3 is TGTGCCATCCTACTTCCCGACACAGATACGCAGTATTTT.